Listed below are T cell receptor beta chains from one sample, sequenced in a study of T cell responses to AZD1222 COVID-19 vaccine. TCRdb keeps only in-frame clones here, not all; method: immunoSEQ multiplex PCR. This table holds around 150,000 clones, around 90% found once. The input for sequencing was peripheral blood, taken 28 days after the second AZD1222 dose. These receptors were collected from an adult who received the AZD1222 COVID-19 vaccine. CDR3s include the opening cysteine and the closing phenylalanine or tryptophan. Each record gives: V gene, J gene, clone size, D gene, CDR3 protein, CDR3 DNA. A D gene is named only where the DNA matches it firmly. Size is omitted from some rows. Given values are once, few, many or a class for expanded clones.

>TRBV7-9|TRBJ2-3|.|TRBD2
CASSPPSGMRTDTQYF
TGTGCCAGCAGCCCCCCTAGCGGCATGCGGACAGATACGCAGTATTTT
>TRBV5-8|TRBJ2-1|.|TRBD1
CASSIPGQGINEQFF
TGTGCCAGCAGCATACCGGGACAGGGGATTAATGAGCAGTTCTTC
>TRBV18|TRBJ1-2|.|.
CASSPPARQPNGYTF
TGTGCCAGCTCACCGCCCGCGAGACAGCCCAATGGCTACACCTTC
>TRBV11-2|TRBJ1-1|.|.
CASSLRDKLIF
TGTGCCAGCAGCTTACGGGACAAGTTGATCTTT
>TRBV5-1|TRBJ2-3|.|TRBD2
CASSTGLAGVRYPSTDTQYF
TGCGCCAGCAGCACCGGACTAGCGGGAGTTCGGTACCCTAGCACAGATACGCAGTATTTT
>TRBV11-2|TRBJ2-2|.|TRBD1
CASSLGRQGHGELFF
TGTGCCAGCAGCTTAGGTCGACAGGGCCACGGGGAGCTGTTTTTT
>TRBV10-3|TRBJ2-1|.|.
CAIAAYRQETYNEQFF
TGTGCCATCGCAGCATACCGACAGGAGACCTACAATGAGCAGTTCTTC
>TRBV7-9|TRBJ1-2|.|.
CASSLDLGQQGYTF
TGTGCCAGCAGCTTAGATCTAGGGCAGCAAGGCTACACCTTC
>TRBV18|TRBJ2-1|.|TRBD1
CASSPRSGQGDNEQFF
TGTGCCAGCTCACCACGATCGGGACAGGGTGACAATGAGCAGTTCTTC
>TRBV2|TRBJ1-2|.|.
CASTVGGYGYTF
TGTGCCAGCACCGTGGGGGGTTATGGCTACACCTTC
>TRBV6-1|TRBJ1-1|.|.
CASSDTSKVGSKNTEAFF
TGTGCCAGCAGTGACACCTCAAAAGTGGGGTCGAAGAACACTGAAGCTTTCTTT
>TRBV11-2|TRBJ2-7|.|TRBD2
CASSPLGVAGYEQYF
TGTGCCAGCAGCCCACTGGGGGTAGCGGGCTACGAGCAGTACTTC
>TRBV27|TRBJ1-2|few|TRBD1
CASSPRTGGPSNYGYTF
TGTGCCAGCAGTCCCCGGACAGGGGGCCCCTCTAACTATGGCTACACCTTC
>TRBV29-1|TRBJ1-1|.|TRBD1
CSVEVDRDHTEAFF
TGCAGCGTCGAAGTGGACAGGGATCACACTGAAGCTTTCTTT
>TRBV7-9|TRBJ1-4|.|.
CASSLVGGRHEKLFF
TGTGCCAGCAGCTTAGTGGGGGGAAGGCATGAAAAACTGTTTTTT